The 12 T cell receptor beta chains below come from one sample, sequenced in a study of CD8+CD57+ T cells in acquired aplastic anemia. It was genomic DNA that served as the template for profiling TCR beta VDJ and CDR3. Via MiXCR, TCRdb re-called the reads, giving one row per CDR3 protein. This table has 150,000 to 200,000 distinct CDR3 sequences, about 64% appearing once. Sequencing used sorted CD4+, CD8+, or CD8+CD57+ T cells (not recorded which) from PBMCs. The source of these receptors is a human donor in good health.

The table lists this clonotype with many counts. This rearrangement joins TRBV9 to TRBJ2-1; tentative D call: TRBD2 (6 bases). The CDR3 has 14 residues. CDR1 is SGDLS and CDR2 is YYNGEE in the germline V gene. V lost 3 bases and J 4 bases, leaving 11 bases between the germline ends. This chain's CDR3 is CASSAGGDYNEQFF. The DNA for the CDR3 is TGTGCCAGCAGCGCCGGGGGTGATTACAATGAGCAGTTCTTC.

V and J are TRBV10-3 and TRBJ2-6; tentative D call: TRBD2 (7 bases). The CDR3 covers 17 residues. Germline V CDR1 and CDR2: ENHRY, SYGVKD. V was cut by 3 bases and J by 0 bases, with 12 bases left in between. Here the CDR3 DNA reads TGTGCCATCAGTGATGGAAGGGGGGGCTCTGGGGCCAACGTCCTGACTTTC. This gives the protein CAISDGRGGSGANVLTF.

The genes are TRBV6-5 and TRBJ1-2, with D perhaps TRBD1 (6 bases). CDR1 is MNHEY, CDR2 SVGAGI, per germline. The CDR3 is 13 residues long. V lost 0 bases, J lost 5 bases, and 7 bases lay in between. DNA of the CDR3: TGTGCCAGCAGTTACTCACAGGGTTATGGCTACACCTTC. It yields the protein CASSYSQGYGYTF.

The chain carries TRBV19 and TRBJ1-5, with a tentative D call TRBD1 (6 bases). The ends were cut back, 3 bases at V and 7 bases at J, with 10 bases in the middle. There are 13 residues in the CDR3. Germline CDR1 LNHDA, CDR2 SQIVND (reference sequence). CDR3 sequence reads: CASSMGDIQPQHF. CDR3 coding DNA: TGTGCCAGTAGTATGGGGGACATACAGCCCCAGCATTTT. Using reference TRBV19 and TRBJ1-5 for the parts outside the CDR3, the full variable domain is DGGITQSPKYLFRKEGQNVTLSCEQNLNHDAMYWYRQDPGQGLRLIYYSQIVNDFQKGDIAEGYSVSREKKESFPLTVTSAQKNPTAFYLCASSMGDIQPQHFGDGTRLSIL.

This clonotype was observed at least ten times. CDR3 coding DNA: TGTGCCTGGGCGGGAGTGGGGAATGAGCAGTTCTTC. This codes for CAWAGVGNEQFF. The chain uses TRBV30 and TRBJ2-1; the match to TRBD2 covers 7 bases. CDR1 GTSNPN and CDR2 SVGIG come from the germline V gene (reference sequence). This CDR3 has 12 residues. V dropped 5 bases and J dropped 7; count of bases not matched to a gene: 5.

V usage is TRBV7-9 and J usage is TRBJ2-7, with a weak D call TRBD1 (5 bases). The V end lost 4 bases, the J end lost 3 bases, and 19 bases lay between the germline ends. Germline V gene lookup returns CDR1 SEHNR and CDR2 FQNEAQ (reference sequence). The CDR3 length is 16 residues. The CDR3 protein is CASSSKLGRVYYEQYF. The CDR3 DNA sequence: TGTGCCAGCAGCTCCAAGTTGGGCAGGGTCTACTACGAGCAGTACTTC.

J is TRBJ2-3 and V is TRBV11-2; D possibly matches TRBD1 or TRBD2 (5 bases each). Germline values: CDR1 SGHAT, CDR2 FQNNGV. The CDR3 runs to 13 residues. Trimming cost V 5 bases and J 6 bases, with 12 bases left between them. The CDR3 is CASSRDPLDTQYF. The CDR3 nucleotides are TGTGCCAGCAGCCGGGACCCCCTGGATACGCAGTATTTT.

This clonotype was counted only a few times. V and J are TRBV19 and TRBJ2-1; tentative D call: TRBD2 (5 bases). V gave up 0 bases and J gave up 8 bases, with 11 bases separating them. The CDR3 totals 14 residues. Germline lookup yields CDR1 LNHDA and CDR2 SQIVND (reference sequence). The CDR3 is CASSIDGPGYEQFF. The CDR3 DNA is TGTGCCAGTAGTATAGATGGCCCGGGATATGAGCAGTTCTTC.

The rearrangement links TRBV27 to TRBJ2-7; perhaps TRBD2 as D (5 bases). The CDR3 runs 13 residues. V shed 4 bases and J shed 3 bases, with 10 bases lying between them. Germline V lookup: CDR1 MNHEY, CDR2 SMNVEV (reference sequence). In DNA, the CDR3 is TGTGCCAGCAGTTCCTCCGGGGACTACGAGCAGTACTTC. The encoded protein is CASSSSGDYEQYF.

This clonotype was recorded a few times. DNA for the CDR3: TGTGCCAGCCTTCGGGGGTGGGAGACCCAGTACTTC. Translation: CASLRGWETQYF. The gene calls are TRBV2 and TRBJ2-5, with D tentatively TRBD2 (6 bases). Trimming stripped 8 bases from V and 5 bases from J, with 12 bases between. The germline CDR1 and CDR2 sequences are SNHLY and FYNNEI. This CDR3 spans 12 amino acids.

The table lists this clonotype with a count of one. This chain connects TRBV10-3 to TRBJ2-7; 7 bases align to TRBD1. Germline CDR1 and CDR2: ENHRY and SYGVKD. There are 12 residues in the CDR3. The J segment lost 6 bases and the V segment lost 5 bases, leaving 4 bases of the junction unmatched. DNA of the CDR3: TGTGCCATCAGTCCTGGACAGGCCGAGCAGTACTTC. Translating gives CAISPGQAEQYF.

This clonotype has just one count. The rearrangement joins TRBV9 to TRBJ2-3; possible D gene TRBD2, 5 bases. The CDR3 is 15 residues long. Trimming took 0 bases from V and 2 from J, leaving 10 bases between them. CDR1 is SGDLS and CDR2 is YYNGEE in the germline V gene. CDR3 coding DNA: TGTGCCAGCAGCGTAGGCGGGCGACACACAGATACGCAGTATTTT. Protein product: CASSVGGRHTDTQYF.